These 30 T cell receptor beta chains were sequenced from one sample in a study of control samples from healthy donors and cancer patients. The repertoire was sequenced with immunoSEQ multiplex PCR; TCRdb's copy has only in-frame clones and lacks some. The table includes 120,000 to 150,000 clones, 93% detected once. Sequencing was performed on blood. The source is a man between 18 and 35 years old in good health.

To note about this clone: A read error may account for a junction end that differs from germline. The chain uses TRBV5-6 and TRBJ2-5, with 7 bases aligning to TRBD2. Germline V gives CDR1 SGHDT, CDR2 YYEEEE. This CDR3 comprises 11 residues. This CDR3 is CASSFPGLDHF. DNA of the CDR3: TGTGCCAGCAGCTTCCCCGGACTAGATCACTTC.

This rearrangement joins TRBV30 to TRBJ2-4; D possibly corresponds to TRBD2 (6 bases). The CDR3 loop spans 17 amino acids. The germline V gene has CDR1 GTSNPN and CDR2 SVGIG (reference sequence). The V and J ends lost 1 base and 0 bases respectively, with 16 bases between them. The chain's CDR3 is CAWSGDFVPLAKNIQYF. In DNA, the CDR3 is TGTGCCTGGAGTGGGGACTTCGTACCCTTAGCCAAAAACATTCAGTACTTC. The complete variable domain, with remaining parts taken from reference TRBV30 and TRBJ2-4, reads SQTIHQWPATLVQPVGSPLSLECTVEGTSNPNLYWYRQAAGRGLQLLFYSVGIGQISSEVPQNLSASRPQDRQFILSSKKLLLSDSGFYLCAWSGDFVPLAKNIQYFGAGTRLSVL.

The chain employs TRBV5-1 and TRBJ1-3; D perhaps matches TRBD1 (6 bases). CDR1 SGHRS and CDR2 YFSETQ come from the germline V gene. Trimming cost V 3 bases and J 0 bases, with 13 bases left between them. CDR3 size: 16 residues. The CDR3 region has the DNA TGCGCCAGCAGCTCGACGACAGGATACTCTGGAAACACCATATATTTT. This encodes CASSSTTGYSGNTIYF. The complete variable domain, with remaining parts taken from reference TRBV5-1 and TRBJ1-3, reads KAGVTQTPRYLIKTRGQQVTLSCSPISGHRSVSWYQQTPGQGLQFLFEYFSETQRNKGNFPGRFSGRQFSNSRSEMNVSTLELGDSALYLCASSSTTGYSGNTIYFGEGSWLTVV.

The rearrangement links TRBV28 to TRBJ2-7, with TRBD2 as a possible D gene (7 bases). Trimming left V 6 bases short and J 6 bases short, with 12 bases between. The CDR3 spans 12 residues. Per the germline V gene, CDR1 is MDHEN and CDR2 is SYDVKM. In nucleotides, the CDR3 is TGTGCCAGCAGAAACAGGGAGGGCGAGCAGTACTTC. Translation gives CASRNREGEQYF.

The gene calls are TRBV4-3 and TRBJ2-5, with D possibly TRBD2 on 6 matching bases. This CDR3 has 15 residues. The ends were cut back, 0 bases at V and 5 bases at J, with 13 bases in the middle. Looked up from germline, CDR1 is LGHNA and CDR2 is YSLEER. Written as DNA, the CDR3 is TGCGCCAGCAGCCAAGATTTTTCTAGCGATGAGACCCAGTACTTC. It yields the protein CASSQDFSSDETQYF.

This clone was detected only once. The chain links TRBV24-1 to TRBJ2-1, with D maybe TRBD1 (6 bases). V lost 4 bases and J lost 0, with 15 bases in between. Looked up from germline, CDR1 is KGHDR and CDR2 is SFDVKD. The CDR3 is 17 amino acids. The CDR3: CATSEPGQASSYNEQFF. The CDR3 DNA reads as TGTGCCACCAGTGAACCGGGACAAGCGAGCTCCTACAATGAGCAGTTCTTC.

This chain links TRBV5-1 with TRBJ1-4, with 8 bases matching TRBD1. This CDR3 has 16 residues. Losses at the gene ends were 3 bases for V and 2 bases for J; bases not matched to a gene: 6. CDR1 is SGHRS and CDR2 is YFSETQ in the germline V gene. The CDR3 coding sequence is TGCGCCAGCAGCTCAACCCGACAGGGGACTAATGAAAAACTGTTTTTT. It translates to CASSSTRQGTNEKLFF.

V is TRBV27 and J is TRBJ1-5; D perhaps matches TRBD1 (6 bases). CDR1 and CDR2 from the germline V gene are MNHEY and SMNVEV (reference sequence). Between the trimmed V and J ends, which lost 4 bases and 7 bases, there was a span of 11 bases. The CDR3 is 13 residues long. The CDR3 DNA reads as TGTGCCAGCAGTTGGTCAGGGGACCAGCCCCAGCATTTT. Protein: CASSWSGDQPQHF.

The rearrangement uses TRBV30 and TRBJ2-3; D is perhaps TRBD1 (6 bases). This CDR3 has 16 residues. The V and J ends lost 2 bases and 2 bases respectively, with 17 bases between them. Germline CDR1 is GTSNPN and CDR2 is SVGIG (reference sequence). CDR3 loop: CAWSPTGLRITDTQYF. In DNA form, the CDR3 reads TGTGCCTGGAGTCCTACAGGGTTGCGTATCACAGATACGCAGTATTTT.

This rearrangement joins TRBV7-2 to TRBJ1-5; TRBD1 matches 8 bases. Germline lookup yields CDR1 SGHTA and CDR2 FQGNSA. V dropped 8 bases and J dropped 2; count of bases not matched to a gene: 8. The CDR3 totals 15 residues. In nucleotides, the CDR3 is TGTGCCAGCTCGAAGGACAGGGCTGGCAATCAGCCCCAGCATTTT. Translation gives CASSKDRAGNQPQHF.

The chain is built from TRBV6-1 and TRBJ1-2; D gene ambiguous. Germline CDR1 MNHNS, CDR2 SASEGT. Trimming removed 1 base from V and 0 bases from J, with 9 bases in between. The CDR3 loop spans 15 amino acids. The CDR3 nucleotides read TGTGCCAGCAGTGAAGATCGGAGAGCTAACTATGGCTACACCTTC. It encodes CASSEDRRANYGYTF.

This clone appeared a single time. J is TRBJ1-6 and V is TRBV6-2 or TRBV6-3, with D unclear. Looked up from germline, CDR1 is MNHEY and CDR2 is SVGEGT. This CDR3 spans 15 amino acids. Trimming removed 6 bases from V and 7 bases from J, with 16 bases in between. The CDR3 nucleotides are TGTGCCAGCAGCCCGGAATCAGCATACAATTCACCCCTCCACTTT. Amino acid sequence: CASSPESAYNSPLHF.

The chain has TRBV30 and TRBJ2-7; maybe TRBD2 (5 bases). With 3 bases removed from V and 2 bases from J, the gap between germline ends came to 14 bases. The CDR3 extends over 14 amino acids. Germline CDR1 GTSNPN, CDR2 SVGIG (reference sequence). CDR3 coding DNA: TGTGCCTGGAGACACTTTGCGGGTACCTACGAGCAGTACTTC. Residues: CAWRHFAGTYEQYF.

The gene calls are TRBV6-2 or TRBV6-3 and TRBJ1-1; TRBD1 agrees at 7 bases. CDR1 MNHEY and CDR2 SVGEGT come from the germline V gene. Trimming at V came to 8 bases and at J to 8 bases, leaving 14 bases not matched to a gene. The CDR3 extends over 14 amino acids. In DNA, the CDR3 is TGTGCCAGCGGCCCGGGACAGAGGTCGCTCGAAGCTTTCTTT. Translation gives CASGPGQRSLEAFF.

The genes are TRBV10-3 and TRBJ1-4, with a possible D match to TRBD1 (6 bases). CDR3 length equals 16 residues. Germline lookup yields CDR1 ENHRY and CDR2 SYGVKD. Deletions cut 0 bases from V and 4 bases from J, with 12 bases between. CDR3 region: CAISESGARSNEKLFF. The CDR3 DNA reads TGTGCCATCAGTGAGTCGGGGGCGCGTAGTAATGAAAAACTGTTTTTT.

The V call is TRBV6-6, the J call TRBJ2-7; TRBD1 agrees at 8 bases. The V and J ends lost 5 bases and 6 bases, in that order; junction bases with no gene match: 6. The CDR3 loop spans 13 amino acids. Germline V gene lookup returns CDR1 MNHNY and CDR2 SVGAGI (reference sequence). The DNA for the CDR3 is TGTGCCAGCAGTGCGACAGGGGTCTCCGAGCAGTACTTC. As protein: CASSATGVSEQYF.

J is TRBJ2-5 and V is TRBV4-3; TRBD1 matches at 8 bases. V dropped 1 base and J dropped 4; count of bases not matched to a gene: 5. Germline V gives CDR1 LGHNA, CDR2 YSLEER. The CDR3 extends over 15 amino acids. The CDR3 DNA follows: TGCGCCAGCAGCCAAGGACCAGGGGGCCGAGAGACCCAGTACTTC. Protein product: CASSQGPGGRETQYF.

The V gene is TRBV28, the J gene TRBJ1-1, with D unclear. The CDR3 runs to 12 residues. Trimming shortened V by 7 bases and J by 5 bases, and 11 bases separated the two germline ends. Germline V CDR1 and CDR2: MDHEN, SYDVKM. CDR3 sequence reads: CASITLGTEAFF. In nucleotides, the CDR3 is TGTGCCAGCATCACTCTGGGGACTGAAGCTTTCTTT.

The chain employs TRBV5-6 and TRBJ1-4; D is undetermined. The CDR3 length is 19 residues. Trimming cost V 1 base and J 3 bases, with 22 bases left between them. Germline CDR1 reads SGHDT; CDR2 reads YYEEEE. This chain's CDR3 is CASSLLSLAPLPPNEKLFF. The CDR3 region has the DNA TGTGCCAGCAGCTTGTTGAGTTTGGCTCCACTCCCGCCTAATGAAAAACTGTTTTTT.

The chain links TRBV6-5 to TRBJ2-1; maybe TRBD2 (5 bases). The CDR3 has 15 residues. The germline gives CDR1 MNHEY, CDR2 SVGAGI. The V end was cut by 7 bases, the J end by 1 base, with 14 bases between. The CDR3 is CASNNPGTSYNEQFF. The CDR3 nucleotides are TGTGCCAGCAATAATCCGGGAACTTCCTACAATGAGCAGTTCTTC.

The rearrangement joins TRBV30 to TRBJ1-6; D remains ambiguous. With 5 bases removed from V and 4 bases from J, the gap between germline ends came to 18 bases. The CDR3 contains 16 residues. CDR1 and CDR2 (germline): GTSNPN, SVGIG (reference sequence). The CDR3 DNA sequence: TGTGCCTGGGTAAAAAGGACCCGTGAATATAATTCACCCCTCCACTTT. Encoded protein: CAWVKRTREYNSPLHF.

The V gene is TRBV2, the J gene TRBJ2-7; D unclear. Trimming shortened V by 1 base and J by 10 bases, and 8 bases separated the two germline ends. This CDR3 comprises 11 residues. Germline CDR1 and CDR2: SNHLY and FYNNEI. CDR3: CASSEVRLQYF. In DNA form, the CDR3 reads TGTGCCAGCAGTGAAGTCCGGCTACAGTACTTC.

The chain links TRBV3-1 (or the pseudogene TRBV3-2) to TRBJ1-2, with no clear D. From germline, CDR1 is LGHDT and CDR2 YNNKEL (reference sequence). V lost 0 bases and J 6 bases, leaving 11 bases between the germline ends. The CDR3 is made up of 14 amino acids. The CDR3 DNA reads TGTGCCAGCAGCCAAGAGTACGAGAGGAATGGCTACACCTTC. The encoded protein is CASSQEYERNGYTF.

The chain is built from TRBV28 and TRBJ2-7; D uncertain. Germline lookup yields CDR1 MDHEN and CDR2 SYDVKM. Trimming removed 5 bases from V and 3 bases from J, with 11 bases in between. The CDR3 has 13 residues. In nucleotides, the CDR3 is TGTGCCAGCAGTCGCCGTTCCGACTACGAGCAGTACTTC. Translating it yields CASSRRSDYEQYF.

Of note for this clone: This sample also contains other DNA sequences that code for the same CDR3. The rearrangement links TRBV5-1 to TRBJ1-1; D gene ambiguous. Germline CDR1 and CDR2: SGHRS and YFSETQ. Trimming shortened V by 0 bases and J by 7 bases, and 4 bases separated the two germline ends. CDR3 size: 11 residues. This chain's CDR3 is CASSLAGEAFF. The CDR3 DNA sequence: TGCGCCAGCAGCTTGGCGGGTGAAGCTTTCTTT.

Concerning this clone: The identical CDR3 is also encoded by other nucleotide sequences in the sample. The chain has TRBV12-3 or TRBV12-4 and TRBJ1-5; D uncertain. The CDR3 spans 12 residues. The ends were cut back, 8 bases at V and 4 bases at J, with 9 bases in the middle. The CDR3 bases are TGTGCCAGCTCCCCGGGGAATCAGCCCCAGCATTTT. Encoded protein: CASSPGNQPQHF.

The rearrangement links TRBV19 to TRBJ2-1, with D possibly matching TRBD2 (6 bases). This CDR3 has 15 amino acids. The V gene's germline CDR1 is LNHDA and CDR2 SQIVND (reference sequence). Trimming stripped 3 bases from V and 0 bases from J, with 9 bases between. CDR3 protein: CASSMGGSSYNEQFF. The DNA of the CDR3 is TGTGCCAGTAGTATGGGGGGTTCCTCCTACAATGAGCAGTTCTTC.

The chain is built from TRBV2 and TRBJ1-4, with TRBD1 as a possible D gene (6 bases). Germline V gene data show CDR1 as SNHLY and CDR2 as FYNNEI. This CDR3 is 14 amino acids long. V gave up 6 bases and J gave up 5 bases, with 13 bases separating them. The CDR3 DNA is TGTGCCAGCAGCGTGACAGGAACCAATGAAAAACTGTTTTTT. Translating gives CASSVTGTNEKLFF.

The chain couples TRBV7-8 to TRBJ1-5; D not certain. CDR3 size: 15 residues. V was cut by 5 bases and J by 4 bases, with 15 bases left in between. From germline, CDR1 is SGHVS and CDR2 FQNEAQ. CDR3 DNA: TGTGCCAGCAGCCCCCTTCGAGAACTAAATCAGCCCCAGCATTTT. It translates to CASSPLRELNQPQHF.

This sequence joins TRBV27 and TRBJ1-3, with D hard to call. V lost 2 bases to trimming and J lost 1 base, with 6 bases between them. The germline V gene has CDR1 MNHEY and CDR2 SMNVEV (reference sequence). The CDR3 loop spans 14 amino acids. CDR3 sequence (DNA): TGTGCCAGCAGTTTACTGGGGTCTGGAAACACCATATATTTT. This translates into CASSLLGSGNTIYF.